Listed below are T cell receptor beta chains from one sample, sequenced in a study of CD8 T cells in ankylosing spondylitis. TCRdb reprocessed the 5' RACE reads with MiXCR, giving one entry per CDR3 protein. The sample has roughly 300,000 distinct CDR3 sequences; 6.5% to 10% are singletons. The sequenced sample consisted of blood, either unsorted or a sorted T cell fraction (not recorded which). The receptors come from a male donor with ankylosing spondylitis. CDR3s include the opening cysteine and the closing phenylalanine or tryptophan. The D gene is left open where the match is weak. Not all rows give a size; the values are once, few, many and, for expanded clones, a class.

few	17	-	TRBV2	TRBJ2-7	CAILTTHTRTRSYEQYF	TGTGCCATACTAACCACACACACACGGACACGAAGCTACGAGCAGTACTTC
-	16	TRBD2	TRBV20-1	TRBJ2-1	CSARLGTSGNPNEQFF	TGCAGTGCTAGACTCGGGACTAGCGGGAATCCCAATGAGCAGTTCTTC
many	15	TRBD2	TRBV20-1	TRBJ2-7	CSARDPTSGGNEQYF	TGCAGTGCTAGAGATCCCACTAGCGGGGGCAACGAGCAGTACTTC
many	14	-	TRBV3-1	TRBJ2-7	CASSQEVSNYEQYF	TGTGCCAGCAGCCAAGAGGTCAGTAACTACGAGCAGTACTTC
few	16	-	TRBV5-1	TRBJ2-5	CASSLGALRAQETQYF	TGCGCCAGCAGCTTGGGCGCATTAAGGGCCCAAGAGACCCAGTACTTC
many	17	TRBD2	TRBV10-3	TRBJ2-3	CAIQRSASGGGTDTQYF	TGTGCCATCCAACGATCGGCTAGCGGGGGGGGCACAGATACGCAGTATTTT
few	13	-	TRBV20-1	TRBJ2-5	CSGLIFPRETQYF	TGCAGCGGCCTAATATTCCCGCGGGAGACCCAGTACTTC
few	17	-	TRBV4-3	TRBJ1-2	CASSQDPRGNRRYGYTF	TGCGCCAGCAGCCAAGACCCCCGGGGGAATCGCCGCTATGGCTACACCTTC
many	14	-	TRBV18	TRBJ1-4	CASSPPGLNEKLFF	TGTGCCAGCTCACCACCAGGGCTTAATGAAAAACTGTTTTTT
-	16	TRBD2	TRBV4-1	TRBJ2-7	CASSQERGLAGLEQYF	TGCGCCAGCAGCCAAGAGAGGGGACTAGCGGGACTCGAGCAGTACTTC
-	14	-	TRBV7-9	TRBJ2-3	CASSLTGYTDTQYF	TGTGCCAGCAGCTTAACAGGCTACACAGATACGCAGTATTTT
-	14	TRBD1	TRBV11-2	TRBJ2-7	CASRWDRSSYEQYF	TGTGCCAGCAGATGGGACAGGTCGTCCTACGAGCAGTACTTC
few	14	-	TRBV3-1	TRBJ2-7	CASSQGAWHYEQYF	TGTGCCAGCAGCCAAGGAGCATGGCACTACGAGCAGTACTTC
few	18	-	TRBV5-1	TRBJ2-7	CASSAGTFPYSGSYEQYF	TGCGCCAGCAGCGCCGGGACTTTCCCCTACTCCGGCTCCTACGAGCAGTACTTC
few	17	-	TRBV5-1	TRBJ2-1	CASSLAHSTGGGNEQFF	TGCGCCAGCAGCTTGGCCCACTCGACAGGAGGTGGCAATGAGCAGTTCTTC
many	14	-	TRBV11-2	TRBJ2-3	CASSLAGLTDTQYF	TGTGCCAGCAGCTTAGCGGGACTCACAGATACGCAGTATTTT
many	15	-	TRBV5-5	TRBJ2-1	CASSLAWDLYNEQFF	TGTGCCAGCAGCTTGGCCTGGGACCTATACAATGAGCAGTTCTTC